This T cell receptor (beta chain) was found in a study of tumor and adjacent non-tumor tissue in lung cancer. The template was RNA from unsorted bulk tissue. This non-tumor lung sample came from over 3 cm beyond the tumor edge. Germline loops: CDR1 DFQATT, CDR2 SNEGSKA (reference sequence). CDR3 length equals 16 residues. On this clonotype: Its antigen is currently unknown. At one end the junction does not follow the germline gene, possibly because of a read error.

Whole-study findings and limits: Top 100 clones took a larger repertoire share in normal lung.

Three rounds of nested PCR, following a modified ARM-PCR protocol, produced the TCRbeta library. TCRdb reprocessed the multiplex PCR reads with MiXCR, giving one entry per CDR3 protein. Of 47,000 or so distinct CDR3 sequences listed, around 64% are singletons. The receptor was derived from a woman aged 70-85 years with non-small cell lung cancer. The sequencing input was distant non-tumor lung tissue. The chain employs TRBV20-1 and TRBJ1-6; the match to TRBD1 covers 7 bases. In DNA form, the CDR3 reads TGCAGTGCTAGATCGGGACAGAGCTCCTATAAATCACCCCTCCACTTT. Protein: CSARSGQSSYKSPLHF.